This TCR beta chain was profiled in a study of cytomegalovirus exposure and HLA in healthy donors. Study-level findings and limits: In a later analysis, HLA-C alleles had the fewest associated TCRs, DRB1 alleles the most. CMV serostatus alone was available as immune exposure information. The study found most TCR sequences rare, yet found some public TCRs in many donors.

The PCR used 60 Vbeta and 13 Jbeta primers. Measured with immunoSEQ multiplex PCR; TCRdb has only the in-frame clones, and not every one. The table lists under 250,000 clones, about 81% of them singletons. This clone was detected a few times. Its target is unknown. Compared with germline, one end of the junction differs, possibly owing to a read error. The CDR3 extends over 15 amino acids. CDR1 is SEHNR and CDR2 is FQNEAQ in the germline V gene (reference sequence). The origin of this receptor is a man in his forties in good health and CMV-seropositive. Sequencing used PBMCs. The V gene is TRBV7-9, the J gene TRBJ2-1, with 8 nucleotides matching TRBD1. CDR3 amino acids: CSSSPRQGIWNEQFF. The CDR3 DNA reads TGTTCCAGCAGCCCCCGACAGGGGATTTGGAATGAGCAGTTCTTC.